These 10 T cell receptor beta chains were all obtained from the same sample, sequenced in a study of T cells in Graves' hyperthyroidism and ophthalmopathy. TCR beta CDR3 regions were amplified from RNA transcripts. The primer set for the first-round RT-PCR of the TCR CDR3 was HTBI. TCRdb redid the calling of the multiplex PCR reads with MiXCR, one entry per CDR3 protein. The repertoire consists of hundreds of thousands of distinct CDR3 sequences, with 15% to 18% occurring once and the leading ten covering 28%. The sample taken for sequencing was blood. The receptors were sampled from a woman between 18 and 30 years old with Graves' hyperthyroidism that later progressed to Graves' ophthalmopathy.

The CDR3 sequence: CASSIDLLGQGIWLQPQHF. The DNA of the CDR3 is TGTGCCAGTAGTATAGATCTATTGGGACAGGGGATTTGGTTACAGCCCCAGCATTTT. The rearrangement uses TRBV19 and TRBJ1-5; the match to TRBD1 covers 10 bases. The V gene's germline CDR1 is LNHDA and CDR2 SQIVND (reference sequence). V lost 0 bases to trimming and J lost 7 bases; unmatched junction nucleotides: 15. This CDR3 contains 19 residues.

The J gene is TRBJ2-2, the V gene TRBV10-1; D may be TRBD1 or TRBD2 (7 bases each). Trimming removed 5 bases from V and 8 bases from J, with 27 bases in between. Looked up from germline, CDR1 is WNHNN and CDR2 is SYGVQD (reference sequence). CDR3 size: 18 residues. CDR3 sequence reads: CASSKGALGAGVVGELFF. CDR3 DNA sequence: TGCGCCAGCAGTAAGGGGGCGCTCGGGGCGGGAGTTGTGGGGGAGCTGTTTTTT.

The rearrangement uses TRBV6-5 and TRBJ1-2; 9 nucleotides match TRBD1. This CDR3 has 17 residues. CDR1 and CDR2 from the germline V gene are MNHEY and SVGAGI. J gave up 8 bases and V 2 bases, and 15 bases lay outside the gene matches. CDR3 residues: CASSYDGWTGERGGYTF. The CDR3 region has the DNA TGTGCCAGCAGTTACGACGGATGGACAGGGGAGAGAGGGGGCTACACCTTC.

This clonotype has a count of ten or more. J is TRBJ2-4 and V is TRBV6-2 or TRBV6-3; 8 nucleotides agree with TRBD1. CDR1 is MNHEY and CDR2 is SVGEGT in the germline V gene. This CDR3 comprises 16 residues. The V and J ends lost 0 bases and 9 bases, in that order; junction bases with no gene match: 10. The CDR3 nucleotides read TGTGCCAGCAGTTACTCGTTTGAGGGACAGGAGAGCATTCAGTACTTC. Protein product: CASSYSFEGQESIQYF.

This clonotype was counted only a few times. This chain joins TRBV20-1 and TRBJ1-5; the D is unclear. Per germline, CDR1 DFQATT and CDR2 SNEGSKA (reference sequence). The CDR3 runs to 16 residues. Trimming cost V 6 bases and J 1 base, with 19 bases left between them. The CDR3 coding sequence is TGCAGTGCCTCGAGTTGGGAGGCGAGAAGCAATCAGCCCCAGCATTTT. Translating gives CSASSWEARSNQPQHF.

This chain joins TRBV6-1 and TRBJ1-2; D might be TRBD1 (6 bases). This CDR3 contains 15 residues. V gave up 7 bases and J gave up 3 bases, with 18 bases separating them. The germline CDR1 and CDR2 sequences are MNHNS and SASEGT. The CDR3 coding sequence is TGTGCCAGCACCCTGGGGGGGGCCTCGGACTATGGCTACACCTTC. Protein product: CASTLGGASDYGYTF.

V is TRBV20-1 and J is TRBJ1-5; D gene ambiguous. V was clipped by 5 bases and J by 3 bases, with 8 bases between them. The CDR3 is 12 amino acids. From germline, CDR1 is DFQATT and CDR2 SNEGSKA (reference sequence). CDR3 sequence (DNA): TGCAGTGCTGCTCCAACCAATCAGCCCCAGCATTTT. It translates to CSAAPTNQPQHF.

This clonotype appeared a few times. The chain recombines TRBV5-1 with TRBJ2-5; TRBD2 matches at 14 bases. Trimming at V came to 0 bases and at J to 4 bases, leaving 2 bases not matched to a gene. The CDR3 covers 16 residues. Germline-derived CDR1 and CDR2 are SGHRS and YFSETQ. CDR3 in amino acids: CASSLGGLAGGETQYF. CDR3 coding DNA: TGCGCCAGCAGCTTGGGTGGACTAGCGGGAGGAGAGACCCAGTACTTC.

This clonotype was counted at least ten times. The chain carries TRBV12-3 or TRBV12-4 and TRBJ1-3; D possibly corresponds to TRBD1 (5 bases). V dropped 6 bases and J dropped 0 bases, with 12 bases sitting between them. The CDR3 spans 15 residues. CDR3 nucleotide sequence: TGTGCCAGCAGCTTTCCACAGGTCTCTGGAAACACCATATATTTT. Translated: CASSFPQVSGNTIYF.

For this clonotype: This may come from a read error, since a much larger clone is one base off. V and J are TRBV18 and TRBJ2-7; a weak D match, TRBD2 (6 bases). Trimming removed 10 bases from V and 6 bases from J, with 19 bases in between. Germline assignment: CDR1 KGHSH and CDR2 LQKENI. CDR3 length equals 13 residues. The CDR3 reads CANSRAGTGEQYF. The CDR3 DNA reads as TGTGCCAACTCCCGGGCGGGGACGGGCGAGCAGTACTTC.